These 22 T cell receptor beta chains were sequenced from one sample in a study of cytotoxic CD8 clonotypes in ibrutinib-treated CLL (dated by TCRdb to 2020 to 2022). The library was produced with the immunoSEQ multiplex PCR assay. Held by TCRdb, this immuneACCESS table contains in-frame sequences only and omits some clones. Under half of the omission traces to an unresolved V gene where checked; the cause of the rest is unknown. The sample profile shows some 290,000 clones; roughly 80% of them were found once. 6.5% to 8.5% of the sample comes from the top ten. This sample comprised PBMCs, obtained before ibrutinib treatment. All receptors come from a human donor with chronic lymphocytic leukemia.

This chain connects TRBV19 to TRBJ1-1; D is unresolved. The length of the CDR3 is 12 residues. Germline V lookup: CDR1 LNHDA, CDR2 SQIVND (reference sequence). V was shortened by 5 bases and J by 4 bases, with 8 bases between the two germline ends. This CDR3 reads CASSHSVTEAFF. Written as DNA, the CDR3 is TGTGCCAGTAGTCATTCGGTCACTGAAGCTTTCTTT. Based on the CDR3 plus reference TRBV19 and TRBJ1-1, the full variable domain is DGGITQSPKYLFRKEGQNVTLSCEQNLNHDAMYWYRQDPGQGLRLIYYSQIVNDFQKGDIAEGYSVSREKKESFPLTVTSAQKNPTAFYLCASSHSVTEAFFGQGTRLTVV.

This clone was detected only once. An end of the junction differs from the germline gene, which may be a read error. The chain links TRBV7-7 to TRBJ2-2, with D maybe TRBD2 (5 bases). Looked up from germline, CDR1 is SSHAT and CDR2 is FNYEAQ (reference sequence). CDR3 size: 15 residues. CDR3 nucleotides: TGTGCTAGCAGCATAAGCGGAGGCGGGACCGGGGAGCTGTTTTTT. Protein: CASSISGGGTGELFF.

The rearrangement links TRBV2 to TRBJ1-3; D is undetermined. The CDR3 loop spans 15 amino acids. The germline CDR1 and CDR2 sequences are SNHLY and FYNNEI. Trimming took 6 bases from V and 0 from J, leaving 12 bases between them. CDR3 residues: CASRPQANSGNTIYF. The CDR3 DNA sequence: TGTGCCAGCAGGCCCCAGGCGAACTCTGGAAACACCATATATTTT. The full variable domain, with the rest looked up from reference TRBV2 and TRBJ1-3, is EPEVTQTPSHQVTQMGQEVILRCVPISNHLYFYWYRQILGQKVEFLVSFYNNEISEKSEIFDDQFSVERPDGSNFTLKIRSTKLEDSAMYFCASRPQANSGNTIYFGEGSWLTVV.

V gene TRBV9 combines with J gene TRBJ2-5; no clear D. The CDR3 runs 14 residues. V lost 0 bases, J lost 1 base, and 7 bases lay in between. Per the germline V gene, CDR1 is SGDLS and CDR2 is YYNGEE. CDR3 coding DNA: TGTGCCAGCAGCGTAGACGGCCCCCAAGAGACCCAGTACTTC. This codes for CASSVDGPQETQYF.

A single count supports this clone. This chain links TRBV30 with TRBJ1-3; TRBD1 aligns across 9 bases. The CDR3 contains 14 residues. Trimming at V came to 0 bases and at J to 4 bases, leaving 1 base not matched to a gene. CDR1 and CDR2 from the germline V gene are GTSNPN and SVGIG (reference sequence). CDR3 bases: TGTGCCTGGAGTGTGGGGACAGGGGGAAACACCATATATTTT. It codes for CAWSVGTGGNTIYF. The full variable domain, in which reference TRBV30 and TRBJ1-3 provide the parts outside the CDR3, is SQTIHQWPATLVQPVGSPLSLECTVEGTSNPNLYWYRQAAGRGLQLLFYSVGIGQISSEVPQNLSASRPQDRQFILSSKKLLLSDSGFYLCAWSVGTGGNTIYFGEGSWLTVV.

This chain connects TRBV30 to TRBJ2-7; TRBD1 matches 7 bases. Germline-derived CDR1 and CDR2 are GTSNPN and SVGIG (reference sequence). The junction had 2 bases not matched to a gene; V was cut back by 3 bases and J by 3 bases. The CDR3 loop spans 12 amino acids. CDR3 DNA: TGTGCCTGGAGCGGGGACAGCTACGAGCAGTACTTC. It encodes CAWSGDSYEQYF.

A few counts support this clone. The chain combines TRBV5-4 with TRBJ2-3, with 7 bases identical to TRBD2. There are 16 residues in the CDR3. Germline V gives CDR1 SGHNT, CDR2 YYREEE (reference sequence). Unmatched junction bases numbered 15, after V lost 4 bases and J lost 7 bases. CDR3 bases: TGTGCCAGCAGCCCCGACGGGGGGTCGCACTCCAATACGCAGTATTTT. This encodes CASSPDGGSHSNTQYF.

The chain recombines TRBV6-6 with TRBJ2-7; possible D gene TRBD1, 5 bases. V lost 4 bases to trimming and J lost 2 bases, with 15 bases between them. The CDR3 spans 15 residues. Germline V gives CDR1 MNHNY, CDR2 SVGAGI (reference sequence). The CDR3 DNA reads as TGTGCCAGCAGTTTCCACCCGACAGTTACCTACGAGCAGTACTTC. Its protein is CASSFHPTVTYEQYF.

The CDR3 DNA follows: TGTGCCAGCAGTCCCGGACAGGGGGCCTTTGAGACCCAGTACTTC. Translating gives CASSPGQGAFETQYF. The rearrangement joins TRBV27 to TRBJ2-5; TRBD1 aligns across 11 bases. The germline V gene encodes CDR1 MNHEY and CDR2 SMNVEV (reference sequence). The trim removed 5 bases at V and 5 bases at J, leaving 7 bases unmatched. The CDR3 has 15 amino acids.

V gene TRBV25-1 combines with J gene TRBJ2-1; 11 bases fit TRBD2. This CDR3 has 16 residues. Germline V gene lookup returns CDR1 MGHDK and CDR2 SYGVNS. V was pared by 4 bases and J by 6 bases, with 8 bases of the junction left unmatched. The CDR3 region is CASSATLAGDPNEQFF. Here the CDR3 DNA reads TGTGCCAGCAGTGCCACACTAGCGGGAGACCCCAATGAGCAGTTCTTC.

This clone was counted a single time. CDR3 nucleotide sequence: TGTGCCATCAGTCGGGACAGGGATACCTATGGCTACACCTTC. Amino acid sequence: CAISRDRDTYGYTF. V is TRBV10-3 and J is TRBJ1-2, with 9 bases aligning to TRBD1. This CDR3 contains 14 residues. Germline loops: CDR1 ENHRY, CDR2 SYGVKD. V gave up 5 bases and J gave up 4 bases; unmatched junction bases: 5.

The chain uses TRBV10-3 and TRBJ2-5; D perhaps matches TRBD1 (7 bases). Trimming cost V 5 bases and J 3 bases, with 13 bases left between them. CDR1 is ENHRY, CDR2 SYGVKD, per germline. This CDR3 is built from 14 residues. The CDR3 spells CAISRQGGKETQYF. In DNA form, the CDR3 reads TGTGCCATCAGTAGACAGGGAGGAAAAGAGACCCAGTACTTC.

The V gene is TRBV6-6, the J gene TRBJ2-7, with D possibly being TRBD1 (6 bases). CDR1 and CDR2 (germline): MNHNY, SVGAGI (reference sequence). CDR3 length: 15 residues. V shed 6 bases and J shed 4 bases, with 19 bases lying between them. The CDR3 here is CASSPGTPTSYEQYF. The DNA for the CDR3 is TGTGCCAGCAGCCCCGGGACACCCACTAGTTACGAGCAGTACTTC.

The chain combines TRBV6-5 with TRBJ2-7; D remains unclear. CDR3 size: 15 residues. Germline-derived CDR1 and CDR2 are MNHEY and SVGAGI. The ends were cut back, 1 base at V and 2 bases at J, with 12 bases in the middle. The CDR3 bases are TGTGCCAGCAGTTACTTTGGCGGTAAGACCTACGAGCAGTACTTC. Protein product: CASSYFGGKTYEQYF.

This rearrangement joins TRBV7-2 to TRBJ1-1, with unresolved D. The CDR3 is 17 amino acids. The germline CDR1 and CDR2 sequences are SGHTA and FQGNSA. The V gene lost 1 base and the J gene lost 2 bases, with 17 bases spanning the gap. The CDR3 is CASSLVGRRNFNTEAFF. CDR3 coding DNA: TGTGCCAGCAGCTTAGTCGGACGGAGGAACTTCAACACTGAAGCTTTCTTT.

V and J are TRBV7-3 and TRBJ1-2; 8 bases are shared with TRBD1. With V trimmed by 4 bases and J by 8 bases, 6 bases remained unmatched. CDR1 is SGHTA and CDR2 is FQGTGA in the germline V gene. The CDR3 runs 13 residues. The CDR3 is CASSSGQGLGYTF. The CDR3 bases are TGTGCCAGCAGCTCAGGACAGGGCTTAGGCTACACCTTC.

This clone was recorded a few times. V usage is TRBV5-1 and J usage is TRBJ2-1; D is ambiguous. The germline CDR1 and CDR2 sequences are SGHRS and YFSETQ. V was trimmed by 4 bases and J by 3 bases, leaving 5 bases between them. This CDR3 is built from 12 residues. Written as DNA, the CDR3 is TGCGCCAGCAGCAGAGACTACAATGAGCAGTTCTTC. Its translation is CASSRDYNEQFF.

The chain recombines TRBV6-6 with TRBJ2-3, with D unclear. The ends were cut back, 0 bases at V and 6 bases at J, with 7 bases in the middle. From germline, CDR1 is MNHNY and CDR2 SVGAGI (reference sequence). CDR3 length: 13 amino acids. This CDR3 reads CASSYSILDTQYF. The CDR3, as DNA: TGTGCCAGCAGTTACTCGATTTTGGATACGCAGTATTTT.

The V call is TRBV18, the J call TRBJ2-5; either TRBD1 or TRBD2 may fit D (6 bases each). The CDR3 is 17 residues long. Germline assignment: CDR1 KGHSH and CDR2 LQKENI. The V gene lost 5 bases and the J gene lost 3 bases, with 22 bases spanning the gap. The CDR3 bases are TGTGCCAGCTCAACGGGATTGACGGGGGCGGCCAAAGAGACCCAGTACTTC. Residues: CASSTGLTGAAKETQYF.

The chain uses TRBV5-4 and TRBJ1-1; no clear D gene. The CDR3 consists of 14 residues. The germline V gene encodes CDR1 SGHNT and CDR2 YYREEE (reference sequence). V was pared by 1 base and J by 3 bases, with 10 bases between. The DNA of the CDR3 is TGTGCCAGCAGCTTGCCCCCCGGGCACACTGAAGCTTTCTTT. Its protein is CASSLPPGHTEAFF.

This clone was seen a handful of times. The V and J genes are TRBV7-9 and TRBJ2-3; 7 bases fit TRBD2. The ends lost 3 bases at V and 4 bases at J; junction bases unmatched: 10. This CDR3 comprises 16 residues. Germline CDR1 and CDR2: SEHNR and FQNEAQ (reference sequence). The CDR3 nucleotides read TGTGCCAGCAGCTTTCCCCCGGCTAGCGGTTCAGATACGCAGTATTTT. Its protein is CASSFPPASGSDTQYF.

The CDR3 coding sequence is TGTGCCAGCAGCTTGAGGACGGTGGGTCAGCCCCAGCATTTT. Translated: CASSLRTVGQPQHF. This rearrangement joins TRBV7-2 to TRBJ1-5; D not certain. With 3 bases removed from V and 6 bases from J, the gap between germline ends came to 12 bases. Germline V gene data show CDR1 as SGHTA and CDR2 as FQGNSA. This CDR3 is 14 amino acids long.